One sample yielded the 18 T cell receptor beta chains listed below, sequenced in a study of T cell responses to AZD1222 COVID-19 vaccine. Sequencing was performed with immunoSEQ multiplex PCR; in TCRdb, only in-frame clones are kept and a portion is missing. The sample carries 150,000 or so clones, 82% recorded once. The input for sequencing was peripheral blood, taken on day 0 of MenACWY control vaccination. These receptors all stem from an adult in good health.

CDR3: CASSFPYTGAGGYNEQFF. For the CDR3, the DNA is TGTGCCAGCAGCTTCCCCTATACGGGAGCGGGGGGCTACAATGAGCAGTTCTTC. The chain is built from TRBV11-2 and TRBJ2-1; 9 bases match TRBD2. Trimming cost V 3 bases and J 3 bases; bases outside gene matches: 12. The CDR3 consists of 18 residues. In germline, CDR1 is SGHAT, CDR2 FQNNGV.

This clone was seen more than once but under ten times. The V and J genes are TRBV11-2 and TRBJ1-2, with TRBD1 as a possible D gene (5 bases). The CDR3 spans 14 residues. Germline CDR1 reads SGHAT; CDR2 reads FQNNGV. Trimming removed 0 bases from V and 7 bases from J, with 12 bases in between. Here the CDR3 DNA reads TGTGCCAGCAGCTTAGAAGCGGCCGGGGGTGGCTACACCTTC. It codes for CASSLEAAGGGYTF.

The CDR3 reads CASSPRTGSGNTIYF. CDR3 DNA: TGTGCCAGCAGCCCAAGGACAGGCTCTGGAAACACCATATATTTT. The chain uses TRBV3-1 (or the pseudogene TRBV3-2) and TRBJ1-3; 7 nucleotides match TRBD1. The germline CDR1 and CDR2 sequences are LGHDT and YNNKEL (reference sequence). J gave up 0 bases and V 4 bases, and 3 bases lay outside the gene matches. This CDR3 contains 15 residues.

CDR3 in amino acids: CASSLGVGRFTGNTIYF. The CDR3 DNA is TGTGCCAGCAGCTTAGGGGTAGGGAGGTTTACTGGAAACACCATATATTTT. The V gene is TRBV7-8, the J gene TRBJ1-3; D is unresolved. The germline gives CDR1 SGHVS, CDR2 FQNEAQ. Trimming took off 1 base at V and 2 bases at J, with 15 bases between the two ends. This CDR3 comprises 17 residues.

This clone was counted a single time. The rearrangement joins TRBV12-3 or TRBV12-4 to TRBJ1-2; TRBD1 aligns across 7 bases. V gave up 6 bases and J gave up 6 bases; unmatched junction bases: 7. CDR3 length: 13 amino acids. CDR3: CASSRSGGDGYTF. CDR3 nucleotide sequence: TGTGCCAGCAGCCGCTCAGGGGGTGATGGCTACACCTTC.

The chain carries TRBV27 and TRBJ2-6; D is uncertain. Germline V CDR1 and CDR2: MNHEY, SMNVEV (reference sequence). The V gene lost 7 bases and the J gene lost 0 bases, with 13 bases spanning the gap. This CDR3 comprises 16 residues. Written as DNA, the CDR3 is TGTGCCAGCACCCGACCATCTGGCTCTGGGGCCAACGTCCTGACTTTC. This sequence encodes CASTRPSGSGANVLTF.

In this sample, this clone turned up once. J is TRBJ1-2 and V is TRBV5-1, with a weak D call TRBD1 (5 bases). The CDR3 consists of 14 residues. V lost 2 bases and J lost 0, with 8 bases in between. Germline values: CDR1 SGHRS, CDR2 YFSETQ. The CDR3 reads CASSLGVANYGYTF. CDR3 bases: TGCGCCAGCAGCTTAGGGGTCGCTAACTATGGCTACACCTTC.

This clone was seen just once. The CDR3 nucleotides are TGCGCCAGCAGTATTACAGGGCAAACGGGGGAGCTGTTTTTT. Translating it yields CASSITGQTGELFF. The chain carries TRBV5-1 and TRBJ2-2; tentative D call: TRBD1 (6 bases). With 5 bases removed from V and 8 bases from J, the gap between germline ends came to 16 bases. Looked up from germline, CDR1 is SGHRS and CDR2 is YFSETQ. There are 14 residues in the CDR3. Combining the CDR3 with reference TRBV5-1 and TRBJ2-2 gives the whole variable domain KAGVTQTPRYLIKTRGQQVTLSCSPISGHRSVSWYQQTPGQGLQFLFEYFSETQRNKGNFPGRFSGRQFSNSRSEMNVSTLELGDSALYLCASSITGQTGELFFGEGSRLTVL.

The chain recombines TRBV5-4 with TRBJ2-1, with D perhaps matching TRBD1 or TRBD2 (6 bases each). The germline V gene has CDR1 SGHNT and CDR2 YYREEE (reference sequence). With 4 bases removed from V and 3 bases from J, the gap between germline ends came to 11 bases. CDR3 length: 14 residues. The CDR3 region is CASSVQGLYNEQFF. The CDR3 DNA is TGTGCCAGCAGCGTACAGGGACTCTACAATGAGCAGTTCTTC.

The J gene is TRBJ1-2, the V gene TRBV27; unclear D gene. The ends were cut back, 0 bases at V and 4 bases at J, with 9 bases in the middle. Germline CDR1 and CDR2: MNHEY and SMNVEV (reference sequence). This CDR3 has 14 residues. The CDR3 sequence: CASSLSPGSYGYTF. The CDR3 region has the DNA TGTGCCAGCAGTTTATCACCGGGATCCTATGGCTACACCTTC.

The chain combines TRBV3-1 (or the pseudogene TRBV3-2) with TRBJ1-2; D might be TRBD1 (6 bases). The CDR3 has 16 residues. Looked up from germline, CDR1 is LGHDT and CDR2 is YNNKEL (reference sequence). Trimming shortened V by 2 bases and J by 4 bases, and 17 bases separated the two germline ends. CDR3: CASSQRTAKVSYGYTF. CDR3 sequence (DNA): TGTGCCAGCAGCCAACGGACAGCGAAGGTGTCCTATGGCTACACCTTC.

This sequence joins TRBV11-2 and TRBJ1-3; TRBD1 agrees at 7 bases. This CDR3 is built from 17 residues. Trimming removed 5 bases from V and 0 bases from J; junction bases left unmatched: 10. CDR1 is SGHAT and CDR2 is FQNNGV in the germline V gene. The CDR3 DNA sequence: TGTGCCAGCAGCCCACTGGGAGGGGGCCTCTCTGGAAACACCATATATTTT. As protein: CASSPLGGGLSGNTIYF.

A single count supports this clone. The chain is built from TRBV5-1 and TRBJ2-5; 11 nucleotides line up with TRBD1. The trim removed 0 bases at V and 4 bases at J, leaving 8 bases unmatched. This CDR3 has 17 residues. Germline V gives CDR1 SGHRS, CDR2 YFSETQ. The CDR3 region is CASSLGPGQGVLETQYF. The CDR3 nucleotides are TGCGCCAGCAGCTTGGGACCGGGACAGGGGGTATTAGAGACCCAGTACTTC. Variable domain in full (rest from reference TRBV5-1 and TRBJ2-5): KAGVTQTPRYLIKTRGQQVTLSCSPISGHRSVSWYQQTPGQGLQFLFEYFSETQRNKGNFPGRFSGRQFSNSRSEMNVSTLELGDSALYLCASSLGPGQGVLETQYFGPGTRLLVL.

The rearrangement uses TRBV27 and TRBJ1-5, with TRBD1 matching 8 bases. Germline CDR1 MNHEY, CDR2 SMNVEV (reference sequence). V lost 8 bases and J lost 5; bases outside the gene matches: 14. CDR3 length: 16 residues. The CDR3 DNA sequence: TGTGCCAGCGGCAAAGGAAGGGACAGGTCGTATCAGCCCCAGCATTTT. It codes for CASGKGRDRSYQPQHF.

The chain has TRBV7-9 and TRBJ2-4, with D maybe TRBD2 (6 bases). CDR1 is SEHNR and CDR2 is FQNEAQ in the germline V gene (reference sequence). The CDR3 contains 15 residues. Deletions cut 5 bases from V and 8 bases from J, with 19 bases between. This chain's CDR3 is CASSKGGTGRDIQYF. CDR3 DNA: TGTGCCAGCAGCAAAGGAGGGACGGGGCGTGACATTCAGTACTTC. Filled out from reference TRBV7-9 and TRBJ2-4, the complete variable domain reads DTGVSQNPRHKITKRGQNVTFRCDPISEHNRLYWYRQTLGQGPEFLTYFQNEAQLEKSRLLSDRFSAERPKGSFSTLEIQRTEQGDSAMYLCASSKGGTGRDIQYFGAGTRLSVL.

The CDR3 region has the DNA TGTGCCACCAGTGATTCCGCGCGACGGGGAGACTATGGCTACACCTTC. Its protein is CATSDSARRGDYGYTF. The chain couples TRBV24-1 to TRBJ1-2, with D unclear. CDR3 length: 16 residues. Germline V gene lookup returns CDR1 KGHDR and CDR2 SFDVKD. V was clipped by 2 bases and J by 3 bases, with 15 bases between them.

This clone was observed a single time. CDR3 bases: TGTGCCAGCAGCCAATTGGGTGCGAGCAATCAGCCCCAGCATTTT. Residues: CASSQLGASNQPQHF. This sequence joins TRBV4-2 and TRBJ1-5; the D is unclear. The CDR3 is 15 amino acids. From germline, CDR1 is LGHNA and CDR2 YNFKEQ. Trimming cost V 2 bases and J 1 base, with 9 bases left between them.

The V and J genes are TRBV6-5 and TRBJ2-2; maybe TRBD2 (6 bases). Germline loops: CDR1 MNHEY, CDR2 SVGAGI. Trimming removed 2 bases from V and 6 bases from J, with 10 bases in between. The CDR3 sequence is 14 residues long. DNA of the CDR3: TGTGCCAGCAGTTACGGAGGGCCCTCCGGGGAGCTGTTTTTT. This codes for CASSYGGPSGELFF.